This entry features one T cell receptor (beta chain) sequence. Its antigen is currently unknown. The CDR3 runs 15 residues. Trimming cost V 1 base and J 7 bases; bases outside gene matches: 0. CDR1 and CDR2 from the germline V gene are SGHVS and FQNEAQ. TCRdb processed the reads anew with MiXCR; each CDR3 protein has one entry. Of approximately 700,000 distinct CDR3 sequences in the sample, 35% were seen once. This entry comes from a study of T cell repertoires in cytomegalovirus infection. Whole-study findings and limits: HLA-C-restricted, CMV-specific TCR beta clonotypes were dominant ex vivo. Carriers of CMV plus the relevant HLA were identified by cumulative public TCR beta family frequency.

The receptor comes from a human donor in good health (CMV status not recorded). Some clones in this sample may be carry-over from other donors' samples. The sample consisted of PBMCs. The rearrangement links TRBV7-8 to TRBJ2-2; TRBD2 matches at 13 bases. Written as DNA, the CDR3 is TGTGCCAGCAGCTTAGGGACTAGCGGGAGCGGGGAGCTGTTTTTT. It codes for CASSLGTSGSGELFF.